This T cell receptor beta chain came from a study of radiotherapy plus CTLA-4 blockade in lung cancer. V shed 4 bases and J shed 0 bases, with 23 bases lying between them. There are 19 residues in the CDR3. CDR1 and CDR2 (germline): SGHDT, YYEEEE. The data were produced by immunoSEQ multiplex PCR, yet TCRdb's version contains in-frame clones alone and is incomplete. The sample yields 35,000 to 55,000 clones, approximately 77% seen once. Overall study findings and caveats: Blood-borne expansion of tumor-derived TCR clones followed radiotherapy plus ipilimumab. Interferon-beta and early blood T cell clone dynamics reportedly predicted response best.

Concerning this clone: Its antigen is not identified.

Focal radiation was given together with CTLA-4 blockade (ipilimumab) to patients with chemo-refractory metastatic non-small-cell lung cancer. V is TRBV5-6 and J is TRBJ2-1; D is possibly TRBD2 (6 bases). The clonotype was recovered from a human donor with non-small cell lung cancer whose response to radiotherapy plus ipilimumab could not be evaluated. The sequencing used peripheral blood, collected from a patient treated with radiotherapy plus ipilimumab. DNA for the CDR3: TGTGCCAGCAGCCCACCATATAGGCTAGCGACTTCCTCCTACAATGAGCAGTTCTTC. Protein: CASSPPYRLATSSYNEQFF.